This T cell receptor beta chain is from a study of T cell responses to AZD1222 COVID-19 vaccine (dated by TCRdb to the early 2020s). At the level of the whole study: A total of 233 trial participants underwent TCR sequencing, of whom under 220 had received two doses of AZD1222 and 26 had received two doses of the MenACWY control vaccine. Enrollment into the trials was organized by age into subgroups of 18-55, 56-69 and 70-plus years, and those subgroups contained roughly 150, 30 and 60 TCR-sequenced participants, respectively. What the research found in general, with its limitations: Conclusions about previously exposed vaccinees were limited because only a handful of AZD1222 recipients were SARS-CoV-2 seropositive at baseline. Most participants were white British and females outnumbered males, and the authors suggested that clonal diversity may have been underestimated. Spike-specific TCR breadth and depth rose significantly after two AZD1222 doses compared with day 0 and with MenACWY recipients. The whole spike protein was spanned by vaccine-associated CD4 TCRs, and dominant responses were seen in regions 160-218 and 743-854. Epitopes outside the regions mutated in the B.1.351 and B.1.1.7 variants were reportedly recognized by nearly half of the unique spike-specific TCRs. The 56-69-year group was small, and its depth increase did not reach significance, likely because of low power. Because no day 14 peak-response samples were available, repertoires were characterized only after the peak T cell response.

The CDR3 regions of human TCRbeta chains were subjected to immunosequencing. The paper's processing steps were these. TCRs in the repertoires were compared against a reference library of SARS-CoV-2-specific TCRs that had been generated with the MIRA antigen-specificity platform. Breadth meant the fraction of unique TCRs that were SARS-CoV-2-associated, whereas depth meant the fraction of total T cells that were SARS-CoV-2-associated. Using the MIRA data, each spike-specific TCR was mapped to the spike region that the TCR reacts to and placed in a CD4 or CD8 class. Log10-transformed breadth and depth values were compared by one-way ANOVA with Sidak's multiple comparisons tests. TCRdb retrieved this table from immuneACCESS and kept in-frame rearrangements only. Not all clones are present; in checked studies, unresolved V genes account for under half, and no reason is known for the remainder. The V and J calls and clone size are taken from that table; D and trimming were inferred from the DNA. This sample lists about 150,000 clones; 87% were detected once. About a tenth of the sample rests with the top ten.

The germline V gene provides CDR1 MNHEY and CDR2 SVGAGI. V is cut back by 5 bases and J by 7 bases, with 8 bases in the junction unmatched. Spanning cysteine to phenylalanine, the CDR3 consists of 14 amino acids. Only the CDR3 region is kept as DNA, spanning 42 bases read in frame from base 1. The sample's time point, from its label and the paper: about 28 days (+/-7) after the second vaccine dose. AZD1222 recipients whose second dose came at about 4 weeks and those whose second dose came at about 12 weeks were combined into one group, since spike-specific TCR depth and breadth did not differ between the two schedules. The vaccinee samples were drawn from two UK trials, COV001 and COV002, one of which was a single-blind randomized controlled phase 2/3 trial testing AZD1222 (ChAdOx1 nCoV-19) in healthy adults. Trial participant PBMC samples were collected at day 0 and day 28 after the second dose for TCRbeta chain sequencing.

About this clone itself: Its antigen is not yet known. The sample holds no much larger clone one base away, and base qualities are not on file.

The V and J genes are TRBV6-5 and TRBJ1-2; the central 9 bases match TRBD1. Sequencing used peripheral blood, obtained 28 days after the second AZD1222 dose. The clonotype comes from an adult who received the AZD1222 COVID-19 vaccine. The CDR3 protein sequence reads: CASSTGQGLGGYTF. The DNA sequence is TGTGCCAGCAGTACGGGACAGGGTTTAGGTGGCTACACCTTC.